The next 14 T cell receptor beta chains were all read from a single sample in a study of cytomegalovirus exposure and HLA in healthy donors. PCR used 60 Vbeta primers and 13 Jbeta primers. The assay was immunoSEQ multiplex PCR, and TCRdb's table has in-frame clones only and misses some. Here the sample spans around 190,000 clones, about 69% being singletons. The sample comprised PBMCs. These receptors were obtained from a man younger than 40 in good health and CMV-seropositive.

This sequence joins TRBV5-1 and TRBJ1-1, with D unresolved. Germline V gene sequence: CDR1 SGHRS, CDR2 YFSETQ. This CDR3 contains 13 residues. V lost 6 bases to trimming and J lost 1 base, with 10 bases between them. CDR3 bases: TGCGCCAGCACTAGCGTACAGAACACTGAAGCTTTCTTT. Translating it yields CASTSVQNTEAFF.

The chain uses TRBV7-2 and TRBJ2-5, with TRBD1 matching over 8 bases. The germline gives CDR1 SGHTA, CDR2 FQGNSA. Trimming cost V 8 bases and J 3 bases; bases outside gene matches: 5. This CDR3 region has 13 residues. The CDR3 coding sequence is TGTGCCAGCCTGACAGGGGTGAAAGAGACCCAGTACTTC. This translates into CASLTGVKETQYF.

The chain couples TRBV7-9 to TRBJ1-2; no clear D gene. CDR3 length equals 14 residues. CDR1 and CDR2 from the germline V gene are SEHNR and FQNEAQ (reference sequence). Trimming removed 1 base from V and 8 bases from J, with 14 bases in between. DNA of the CDR3: TGTGCCAGCAGCTTAGGAGGGAAGGGCCGGGGCTACACCTTC. Protein sequence: CASSLGGKGRGYTF.

The rearrangement joins TRBV4-1 to TRBJ1-2, with TRBD1 identical over 7 bases. The V and J ends lost 3 bases and 3 bases, in that order; junction bases with no gene match: 4. The CDR3 contains 14 residues. Germline CDR1 and CDR2: MGHRA and YSYEKL. CDR3 region: CASSHGTAYYGYTF. The CDR3 region has the DNA TGCGCCAGCAGCCACGGGACAGCCTACTATGGCTACACCTTC.

The chain joins TRBV30 to TRBJ1-3; D is undetermined. Per the germline V gene, CDR1 is GTSNPN and CDR2 is SVGIG (reference sequence). V lost 5 bases and J 0 bases, leaving 5 bases between the germline ends. This CDR3 is 12 amino acids long. CDR3 sequence reads: CAWWASGNTIYF. Here the CDR3 DNA reads TGTGCCTGGTGGGCCTCTGGAAACACCATATATTTT.

The chain combines TRBV5-1 with TRBJ2-5; TRBD1 might be the D (7 bases). Germline loops: CDR1 SGHRS, CDR2 YFSETQ. The germline V and J ends were trimmed by 0 bases and 5 bases, with 14 bases remaining between them. This CDR3 has 15 residues. CDR3 residues: CASSLGPQGRETQYF. The CDR3 DNA is TGCGCCAGCAGCTTGGGCCCACAGGGGAGGGAGACCCAGTACTTC.

This clone has more than one count but fewer than ten. The chain combines TRBV9 with TRBJ2-5; no clear D. CDR3 length: 13 residues. Trimming removed 0 bases from V and 5 bases from J, with 8 bases in between. CDR1 is SGDLS, CDR2 YYNGEE, per germline. The CDR3 coding sequence is TGTGCCAGCAGCGTAGAGCCGTGGGAGACCCAGTACTTC. Amino acids: CASSVEPWETQYF.

The chain combines TRBV5-4 with TRBJ2-3; no reliable D call. V was cut by 4 bases and J by 5 bases, with 20 bases left in between. Germline lookup yields CDR1 SGHNT and CDR2 YYREEE (reference sequence). This CDR3 comprises 16 residues. The CDR3 sequence is CASSPRVTPGGDTQYF. CDR3 DNA sequence: TGTGCCAGCAGCCCCCGGGTGACTCCCGGTGGAGATACGCAGTATTTT.

This rearrangement joins TRBV7-3 to TRBJ2-5; D is unclear. The DNA matches TRBJ2-7 better at its end, which makes the J call doubtful. The CDR3 extends over 15 amino acids. Germline V lookup: CDR1 SGHTA, CDR2 FQGTGA. CDR3 sequence reads: CASSLNPQSGTEQYF. The DNA of the CDR3 is TGTGCCAGCAGCTTAAACCCACAATCAGGCACCGAGCAGTACTTC.

The gene calls are TRBV5-1 and TRBJ2-5; 13 bases match TRBD2. The CDR3 spans 16 residues. V shed 8 bases and J 2 bases; nucleotides not matched to a gene: 9. From germline, CDR1 is SGHRS and CDR2 YFSETQ. The CDR3 spells CASTAAGLAGQETQYF. The CDR3 nucleotides are TGCGCCAGTACAGCGGCGGGACTAGCGGGACAAGAGACCCAGTACTTC. The full variable domain, rest sourced from reference TRBV5-1 and TRBJ2-5, is KAGVTQTPRYLIKTRGQQVTLSCSPISGHRSVSWYQQTPGQGLQFLFEYFSETQRNKGNFPGRFSGRQFSNSRSEMNVSTLELGDSALYLCASTAAGLAGQETQYFGPGTRLLVL.

This clone came up a few times. The chain carries TRBV21-1 and TRBJ2-5; the listed D gene, TRBD2, was not tested against the DNA. TRBV21-1 is termed a pseudogene. The CDR3 spans 12 residues. The CDR3: CARPDRGETQYF. The DNA of the CDR3 is TGTGCCAGGCCCGACCGGGGAGAGACCCAGTACTTC.

The chain is built from TRBV27 and TRBJ2-5; D not certain. This CDR3 has 13 amino acids. V lost 6 bases, J lost 3 bases, and 11 bases lay in between. CDR1 and CDR2 (germline): MNHEY, SMNVEV (reference sequence). This CDR3 reads CASRAQNEETQYF. The CDR3 nucleotides are TGTGCCAGCAGGGCCCAAAACGAAGAGACCCAGTACTTC.

The chain has TRBV5-5 and TRBJ2-7; D is possibly TRBD2 (6 bases). The CDR3 contains 17 residues. V lost 0 bases and J lost 1, with 17 bases in between. Germline CDR1 and CDR2: SGHKS and YYEKEE (reference sequence). The CDR3 coding sequence is TGTGCCAGCAGCTTGGTTGGTCTCCTGGGGGGATCCTACGAGCAGTACTTC. Translation: CASSLVGLLGGSYEQYF. Drawing the rest from reference TRBV5-5 and TRBJ2-7, the complete variable domain is DAGVTQSPTHLIKTRGQQVTLRCSPISGHKSVSWYQQVLGQGPQFIFQYYEKEERGRGNFPDRFSARQFPNYSSELNVNALLLGDSALYLCASSLVGLLGGSYEQYFGPGTRLTVT.

This chain joins TRBV25-1 and TRBJ1-3; 11 positions agree with TRBD1. The length of the CDR3 is 16 residues. CDR1 is MGHDK and CDR2 is SYGVNS in the germline V gene. Germline trimming cut 1 base from V and 6 bases from J; bases unmatched to any gene: 5. The CDR3 nucleotides are TGTGCCAGCAGTGAATGGACAGGGGGCGCGGAAAACACCATATATTTT. It codes for CASSEWTGGAENTIYF.